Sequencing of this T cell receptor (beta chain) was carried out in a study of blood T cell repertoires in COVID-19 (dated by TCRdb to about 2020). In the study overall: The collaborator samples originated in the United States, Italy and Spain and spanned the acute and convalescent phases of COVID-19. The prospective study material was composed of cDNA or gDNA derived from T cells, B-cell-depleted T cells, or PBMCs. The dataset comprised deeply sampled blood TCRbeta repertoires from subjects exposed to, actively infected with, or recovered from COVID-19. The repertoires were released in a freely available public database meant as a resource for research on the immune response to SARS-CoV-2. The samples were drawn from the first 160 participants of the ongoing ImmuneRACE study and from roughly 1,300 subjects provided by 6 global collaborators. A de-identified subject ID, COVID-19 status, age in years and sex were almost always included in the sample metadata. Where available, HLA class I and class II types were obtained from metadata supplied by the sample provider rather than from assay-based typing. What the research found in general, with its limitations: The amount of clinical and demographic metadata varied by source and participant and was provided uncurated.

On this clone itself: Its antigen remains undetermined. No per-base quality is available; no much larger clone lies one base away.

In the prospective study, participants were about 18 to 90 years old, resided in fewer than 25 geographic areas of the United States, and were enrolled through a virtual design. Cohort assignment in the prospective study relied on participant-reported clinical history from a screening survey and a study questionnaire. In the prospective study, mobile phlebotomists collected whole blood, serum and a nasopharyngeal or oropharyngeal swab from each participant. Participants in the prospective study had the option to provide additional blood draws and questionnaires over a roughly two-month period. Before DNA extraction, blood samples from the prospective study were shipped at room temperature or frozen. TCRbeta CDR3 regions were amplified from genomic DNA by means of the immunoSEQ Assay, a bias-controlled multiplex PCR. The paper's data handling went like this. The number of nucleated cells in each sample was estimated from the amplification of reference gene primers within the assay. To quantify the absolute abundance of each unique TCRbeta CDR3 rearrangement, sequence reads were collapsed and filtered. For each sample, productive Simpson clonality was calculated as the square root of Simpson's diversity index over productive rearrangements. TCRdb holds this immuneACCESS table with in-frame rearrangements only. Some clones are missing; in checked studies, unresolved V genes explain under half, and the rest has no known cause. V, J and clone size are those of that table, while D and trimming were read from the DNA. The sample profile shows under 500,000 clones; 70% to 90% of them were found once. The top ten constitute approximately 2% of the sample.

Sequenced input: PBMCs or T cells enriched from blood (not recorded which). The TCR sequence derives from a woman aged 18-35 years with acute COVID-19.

The nucleotide sequence is TGTGCCAGCAGTTCCGGACAGGGGGTGAACACTGAAGCTTTCTTT. This yields the protein CASSSGQGVNTEAFF. Recombination joined TRBV7-8 with TRBJ1-1; 10 middle bases align to TRBD1. Its CDR3 holds 15 amino acids, cysteine through phenylalanine. The DNA shown is the 45-base CDR3, in frame from base 1. Based on the germline V gene, the CDR1 and CDR2 sequences are SGHVS and FQNEAQ. Unmatched junction bases come to 4, with V trimmed by 6 bases and J by 0 bases.